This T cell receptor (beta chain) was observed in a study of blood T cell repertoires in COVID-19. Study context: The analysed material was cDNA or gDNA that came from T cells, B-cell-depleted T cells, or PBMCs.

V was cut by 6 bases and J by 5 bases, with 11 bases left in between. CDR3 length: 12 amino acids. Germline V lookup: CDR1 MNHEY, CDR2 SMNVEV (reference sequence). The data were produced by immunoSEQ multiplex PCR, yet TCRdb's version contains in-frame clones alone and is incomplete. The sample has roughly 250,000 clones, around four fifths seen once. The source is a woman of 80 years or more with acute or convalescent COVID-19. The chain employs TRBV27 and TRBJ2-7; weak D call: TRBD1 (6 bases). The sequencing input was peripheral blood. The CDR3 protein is CASSTTGNEQYF. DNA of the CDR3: TGTGCCAGCAGCACAACAGGGAACGAGCAGTACTTC.